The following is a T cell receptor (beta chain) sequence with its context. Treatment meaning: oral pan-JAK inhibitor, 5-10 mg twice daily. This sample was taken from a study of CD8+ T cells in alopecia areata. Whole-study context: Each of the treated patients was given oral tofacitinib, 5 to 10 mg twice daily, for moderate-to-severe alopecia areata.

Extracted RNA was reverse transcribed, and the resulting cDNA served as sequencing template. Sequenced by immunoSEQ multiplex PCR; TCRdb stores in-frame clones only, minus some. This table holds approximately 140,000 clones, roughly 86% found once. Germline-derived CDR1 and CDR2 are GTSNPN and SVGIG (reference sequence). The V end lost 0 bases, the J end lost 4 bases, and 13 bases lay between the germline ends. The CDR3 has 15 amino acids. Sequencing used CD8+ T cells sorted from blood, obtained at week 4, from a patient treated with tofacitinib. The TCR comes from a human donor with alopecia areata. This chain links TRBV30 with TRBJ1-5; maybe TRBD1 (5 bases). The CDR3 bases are TGTGCCTGGAGTGTAGGGGTTACATCTAATCAGCCCCAGCATTTT. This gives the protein CAWSVGVTSNQPQHF.